One sample yielded the 32 T cell receptor beta chains listed below, sequenced in a study of T cell responses to AZD1222 COVID-19 vaccine. The assay was immunoSEQ multiplex PCR, and TCRdb's table has in-frame clones only and misses some. Of 130,000 or so clones in the sample, 75% to 85% were seen once. The starting material was peripheral blood, obtained 28 days after the second AZD1222 dose. The receptors shown here come from an adult who received the AZD1222 COVID-19 vaccine.

This chain uses TRBV15 with TRBJ1-2; unclear D gene. V was cut by 2 bases and J by 2 bases, with 12 bases left in between. The CDR3 runs to 15 residues. Germline loops: CDR1 LNHNV, CDR2 YYDKDF (reference sequence). As DNA, the CDR3 is TGTGCCACCAGCAGATCGGGAGAGTGGAACTATGGCTACACCTTC. Its protein is CATSRSGEWNYGYTF.

CDR3 coding DNA: TGTGCCAGCAGCCTGGACAGGGACGACGAGCAGTACTTC. This codes for CASSLDRDDEQYF. This chain uses TRBV5-5 with TRBJ2-7; 8 positions agree with TRBD1. Germline V gene lookup returns CDR1 SGHKS and CDR2 YYEKEE (reference sequence). V lost 4 bases, J lost 5 bases, and 5 bases stayed unmatched. There are 13 residues in the CDR3.

The gene calls are TRBV7-9 and TRBJ1-3; no firm D call. The CDR3 is 15 residues long. Germline loops: CDR1 SEHNR, CDR2 FQNEAQ (reference sequence). Trimming took 6 bases from V and 5 from J, leaving 17 bases between them. CDR3 DNA sequence: TGTGCCAGCAGTCCTACCGGGCGAGGAAGAAACACCATATATTTT. Its protein product is CASSPTGRGRNTIYF.

V is TRBV20-1 and J is TRBJ2-7, with TRBD1 as a possible D gene (5 bases). The germline gives CDR1 DFQATT, CDR2 SNEGSKA (reference sequence). Trimming removed 6 bases from V and 6 bases from J, with 12 bases in between. The CDR3 length is 11 residues. CDR3 sequence: CSARQSGEQYF. CDR3 coding DNA: TGCAGTGCCCGACAGTCCGGCGAGCAGTACTTC.

The V gene is TRBV5-1, the J gene TRBJ1-1, with 7 bases that match TRBD1. Germline V lookup: CDR1 SGHRS, CDR2 YFSETQ. J lost 4 bases, V lost 6 bases, and 12 bases had no gene match. The CDR3 contains 15 residues. The CDR3, as DNA: TGCGCCAGCACGGGACAGCTCGGAGTTATCACTGAAGCTTTCTTT. Encoded protein: CASTGQLGVITEAFF. The full variable domain, completed using reference TRBV5-1 and TRBJ1-1, is KAGVTQTPRYLIKTRGQQVTLSCSPISGHRSVSWYQQTPGQGLQFLFEYFSETQRNKGNFPGRFSGRQFSNSRSEMNVSTLELGDSALYLCASTGQLGVITEAFFGQGTRLTVV.

The chain uses TRBV18 and TRBJ2-3; no firm D call. V was shortened by 6 bases and J by 1 base, with 14 bases between the two germline ends. Germline CDR1 and CDR2: KGHSH and LQKENI. The CDR3 length is 15 residues. This chain's CDR3 is CASSGWSLGTDTQYF. In DNA, the CDR3 is TGTGCCAGCTCGGGGTGGTCATTGGGCACAGATACGCAGTATTTT.

The chain joins TRBV6-1 to TRBJ1-2, with a tentative D call TRBD1 (5 bases). The ends were cut back, 1 base at V and 1 base at J, with 13 bases in the middle. The CDR3 totals 16 residues. Per germline, CDR1 MNHNS and CDR2 SASEGT. Written as DNA, the CDR3 is TGTGCCAGCAGTGAAGGGGGCAGATTAGGTAACTATGGCTACACCTTC. This encodes CASSEGGRLGNYGYTF.

The J gene is TRBJ1-2, the V gene TRBV20-1; D not certain. Germline CDR1 reads DFQATT; CDR2 reads SNEGSKA (reference sequence). The germline V and J ends were trimmed by 6 bases and 6 bases, with 11 bases remaining between them. The CDR3 is made up of 11 amino acids. CDR3: CSAEGWDGYTF. The CDR3 DNA reads as TGCAGTGCCGAGGGATGGGATGGCTACACCTTC.

This chain links TRBV7-9 with TRBJ2-3; D is ambiguous. The ends were cut back, 1 base at V and 5 bases at J, with 7 bases in the middle. The CDR3 contains 13 residues. Looked up from germline, CDR1 is SEHNR and CDR2 is FQNEAQ (reference sequence). CDR3 protein: CASSLEGRDTQYF. CDR3 DNA: TGTGCCAGCAGCTTAGAAGGGCGAGATACGCAGTATTTT.

The rearrangement uses TRBV4-1 and TRBJ1-6; D ambiguous. The CDR3 covers 15 residues. V lost 1 base and J lost 10, with 14 bases in between. Germline CDR1 MGHRA, CDR2 YSYEKL. The CDR3 nucleotides read TGCGCCAGCAGCCAAGTTTCGGGGTTTGGCTCACCCCTCCACTTT. This gives the protein CASSQVSGFGSPLHF.

This sequence joins TRBV10-2 and TRBJ1-3; TRBD1 might be the D (5 bases). Germline lookup yields CDR1 WSHSY and CDR2 SAAADI. V lost 10 bases and J 2 bases, leaving 12 bases between the germline ends. This CDR3 has 13 residues. CDR3 nucleotides: TGCGCCACCCAGGAGGGACCTGGAAACACCATATATTTT. Amino acid sequence: CATQEGPGNTIYF.

Only a few counts were recorded for this clone. The chain carries TRBV19 and TRBJ1-5; 11 bases map to TRBD1. Losses at the gene ends were 4 bases for V and 5 bases for J; bases not matched to a gene: 10. CDR3 length: 17 residues. The germline CDR1 and CDR2 sequences are LNHDA and SQIVND (reference sequence). In DNA form, the CDR3 reads TGTGCCAGTAGTACTTCCGGGACAGGGGGTAGTGATCAGCCCCAGCATTTT. Amino acid sequence: CASSTSGTGGSDQPQHF.

The count of this clone is one. V usage is TRBV6-5 and J usage is TRBJ1-2; the match to TRBD1 covers 10 bases. CDR3 length equals 14 residues. Trimming took 4 bases from V and 8 from J; bases not matched to a gene: 7. In germline, CDR1 is MNHEY, CDR2 SVGAGI. In DNA, the CDR3 is TGTGCCAGCAGTTTCAGACAGGGGGCTAGAGGCTACACCTTC. Translated, it gives CASSFRQGARGYTF.

V gene TRBV19 combines with J gene TRBJ1-1, with no clear D. V was cut by 3 bases and J by 4 bases, with 9 bases left in between. Germline V gene lookup returns CDR1 LNHDA and CDR2 SQIVND (reference sequence). This CDR3 has 13 residues. The CDR3 region has the DNA TGTGCCAGTAGTATTATCACGGGCACTGAAGCTTTCTTT. The encoded protein is CASSIITGTEAFF.

V usage is TRBV5-1 and J usage is TRBJ1-6; possibly TRBD1 for D (6 bases). The germline V gene encodes CDR1 SGHRS and CDR2 YFSETQ. The V gene lost 0 bases and the J gene lost 7 bases, with 11 bases spanning the gap. The CDR3 contains 15 residues. In DNA, the CDR3 is TGCGCCAGCAGCTTGGAACAGGGTGGGAATTCACCCCTCCACTTT. This codes for CASSLEQGGNSPLHF.

The rearrangement joins TRBV10-2 to TRBJ2-7; perhaps TRBD1 as D (6 bases). Trimming shortened V by 6 bases and J by 3 bases, and 15 bases separated the two germline ends. Germline CDR1 is WSHSY and CDR2 is SAAADI. The CDR3 totals 14 residues. CDR3 loop: CASSAFRDNYEQYF. The DNA for the CDR3 is TGCGCCAGCAGCGCGTTCCGGGACAACTACGAGCAGTACTTC.

The chain uses TRBV7-2 and TRBJ1-3, with unresolved D. Germline loops: CDR1 SGHTA, CDR2 FQGNSA. This CDR3 is built from 14 residues. The V and J ends lost 1 base and 2 bases respectively, with 6 bases between them. DNA for the CDR3: TGTGCCAGCAGCTTAGTTGGGGCTGGAAACACCATATATTTT. Amino acid sequence: CASSLVGAGNTIYF.

The rearrangement uses TRBV7-9 and TRBJ2-1, with 12 bases matching TRBD2. From germline, CDR1 is SEHNR and CDR2 FQNEAQ (reference sequence). The CDR3 spans 16 residues. With 5 bases clipped from V and 2 bases from J, the junction kept 4 bases outside the gene matches. The CDR3 loop reads CASSPGLAGPYNEQFF. The CDR3 DNA reads as TGTGCCAGCAGCCCCGGACTAGCGGGGCCCTACAATGAGCAGTTCTTC.

On this clone: A read error may account for a junction end that differs from germline. The chain joins TRBV6-2 or TRBV6-3 to TRBJ1-2; TRBD1 matches at 8 bases. Germline-derived CDR1 and CDR2 are MNHEY and SVGEGT. There are 18 residues in the CDR3. As DNA, the CDR3 is TGTGCCAGCAGTTCCAGGGGGCGCAGAGGCGGGGCTAATTATGGCTACACCTTC. It translates to CASSSRGRRGGANYGYTF.

The rearrangement joins TRBV30 to TRBJ2-7, with TRBD2 matching over 8 bases. V trimming: 3 bases; J trimming: 2 bases; junction bases outside the gene matches: 6. CDR1 is GTSNPN, CDR2 SVGIG, per germline (reference sequence). The CDR3 is 14 amino acids. The CDR3 region is CAWRLGGGTYEQYF. In nucleotides, the CDR3 is TGTGCCTGGAGACTCGGGGGGGGGACCTACGAGCAGTACTTC.

The rearrangement joins TRBV5-1 to TRBJ2-7, with TRBD1 identical over 7 bases. J lost 5 bases, V lost 4 bases, and 9 bases had no gene match. The CDR3 is 14 amino acids. Germline V gene sequence: CDR1 SGHRS, CDR2 YFSETQ. CDR3 amino acids: CASSDIQGSDEQYF. The CDR3 nucleotides read TGCGCCAGCAGCGATATACAGGGGAGCGACGAGCAGTACTTC. The full variable domain, rest sourced from reference TRBV5-1 and TRBJ2-7, is KAGVTQTPRYLIKTRGQQVTLSCSPISGHRSVSWYQQTPGQGLQFLFEYFSETQRNKGNFPGRFSGRQFSNSRSEMNVSTLELGDSALYLCASSDIQGSDEQYFGPGTRLTVT.

This clone was detected many times. This chain connects TRBV19 to TRBJ1-6, with 10 bases that match TRBD1. This CDR3 has 13 amino acids. Germline V lookup: CDR1 LNHDA, CDR2 SQIVND (reference sequence). V lost 10 bases and J lost 8; bases outside the gene matches: 5. The CDR3 coding sequence is TGTGCCACCGGACAGGGGGTGCATTCACCCCTCCACTTT. Its protein product is CATGQGVHSPLHF.

V and J are TRBV15 and TRBJ2-7, with D perhaps matching TRBD2 (6 bases). CDR1 is LNHNV, CDR2 YYDKDF, per germline (reference sequence). Deletions cut 0 bases from V and 3 bases from J, with 12 bases between. The CDR3 spans 15 residues. DNA of the CDR3: TGTGCCACCAGCAGAGAGCCCCCCGGGGGCTACGAGCAGTACTTC. Translating gives CATSREPPGGYEQYF.

The chain carries TRBV19 and TRBJ2-1; D perhaps matches TRBD1 (6 bases). Deletions cut 9 bases from V and 5 bases from J, with 14 bases between. The CDR3 sequence is 13 residues long. Germline V gives CDR1 LNHDA, CDR2 SQIVND (reference sequence). The chain's CDR3 is CASGQNVNNEQFF. The CDR3 coding sequence is TGTGCCAGCGGACAGAATGTTAACAATGAGCAGTTCTTC.

The chain is built from TRBV7-2 and TRBJ2-3, with 9 bases lining up with TRBD1. Germline CDR1 reads SGHTA; CDR2 reads FQGNSA. The V segment lost 4 bases and the J segment 4 bases; nucleotides outside the gene matches: 3. The CDR3 is 14 amino acids. CDR3 protein: CASSSGQGSDTQYF. The DNA of the CDR3 is TGTGCCAGCAGCTCGGGACAGGGCTCAGATACGCAGTATTTT.

J is TRBJ2-3 and V is TRBV7-9; D is ambiguous. V was shortened by 7 bases and J by 2 bases, with 10 bases between the two germline ends. The CDR3 is made up of 13 amino acids. The germline gives CDR1 SEHNR, CDR2 FQNEAQ (reference sequence). In nucleotides, the CDR3 is TGTGCCAGCATGGTTCAAGCCACAGATACGCAGTATTTT. Residues: CASMVQATDTQYF.

J is TRBJ1-1 and V is TRBV2; maybe TRBD1 (5 bases). Germline values: CDR1 SNHLY, CDR2 FYNNEI. With 6 bases removed from V and 1 base from J, the gap between germline ends came to 9 bases. CDR3 length: 13 residues. CDR3 DNA sequence: TGTGCCAGCAGACCGACAGCGAACACTGAAGCTTTCTTT. This translates into CASRPTANTEAFF.

The V and J genes are TRBV10-2 and TRBJ2-7; D not certain. The V and J ends lost 0 bases and 6 bases respectively, with 9 bases between them. This CDR3 region has 13 residues. CDR1 and CDR2 (germline): WSHSY, SAAADI. CDR3 bases: TGCGCCAGCAGTGAGTCGATCGGAACCGAGCAGTACTTC. It codes for CASSESIGTEQYF.

This chain uses TRBV5-6 with TRBJ1-2; D uncertain. This CDR3 contains 11 residues. Trimming shortened V by 5 bases and J by 3 bases, and 5 bases separated the two germline ends. The germline V gene encodes CDR1 SGHDT and CDR2 YYEEEE. The CDR3 protein is CASRLDYGYTF. CDR3 bases: TGTGCCAGCAGGTTAGACTATGGCTACACCTTC.

In DNA, the CDR3 is TGTGCAAATTCCGGCGGGGTAGGGGGGACTGAAGCTTTCTTT. Its protein product is CANSGGVGGTEAFF. V and J are TRBV7-2 and TRBJ1-1; maybe TRBD1 (6 bases). Germline lookup yields CDR1 SGHTA and CDR2 FQGNSA. The CDR3 extends over 14 amino acids.

The V and J genes are TRBV28 and TRBJ2-1; the D is unclear. Germline values: CDR1 MDHEN, CDR2 SYDVKM. Deletions cut 5 bases from V and 4 bases from J, with 6 bases between. This CDR3 has 12 amino acids. In nucleotides, the CDR3 is TGTGCCAGCAGTCTCCAGTACAATGAGCAGTTCTTC. This gives the protein CASSLQYNEQFF.

The chain has TRBV18 and TRBJ2-2; tentative D call: TRBD1 (5 bases). CDR3 length: 17 residues. V was shortened by 3 bases and J by 0 bases, with 14 bases between the two germline ends. The V gene's germline CDR1 is KGHSH and CDR2 LQKENI. The CDR3 loop is CASSPQARQTNTGELFF. The CDR3 coding sequence is TGTGCCAGCTCACCCCAGGCGAGACAGACGAACACCGGGGAGCTGTTTTTT.